This is a list of T cell receptor beta chains from one sample in a study of blood T cells in healthy people across ages. TCRdb reprocessed the 5' RACE reads via MiXCR and lists one record per CDR3 protein. The sample holds hundreds of thousands of distinct CDR3 sequences, roughly three fifths seen once. Sequencing used blood. The receptors were sampled from a man aged 35 to 55 in good health. The CDR3 runs from the conserved cysteine through the conserved F or W. D genes are given only for firm matches. Size values are once, few and many counts, or a class for expanded clones, and some rows have none.

>TRBV7-9|NA|TRBD2|TRBJ2-1
TGTGCCAGCAGCGGCCCTTTTAGCGGGGGCCTCTGGGATGAGCAGTTCTTC
CASSGPFSGGLWDEQFF
>TRBV4-3|NA|NA|TRBJ2-7
TGCGCCAGCAGCCAGACCATAGGCTACGAGCAGTACTTC
CASSQTIGYEQYF
>TRBV30|few|TRBD2|TRBJ2-5
TGTGCCTGGAGCTTGCTAGCGGGGGACACCGTACAAGAGACCCAGTACTTC
CAWSLLAGDTVQETQYF
>TRBV29-1|few|TRBD1|TRBJ2-7
TGCAGCGGAACCGGGACAGGGATGTACGAGCAGTACTTC
CSGTGTGMYEQYF
>TRBV3-1|few|NA|TRBJ1-1
TGTGCCAGCACTACAACCCGGATGAACACTGAAGCTTTCTTT
CASTTTRMNTEAFF
>TRBV28|few|TRBD1|TRBJ2-1
TGTGCCAGCAGTCAAACCGGGACAGGGCTTTGGGAGCAGTTCTTC
CASSQTGTGLWEQFF
>TRBV4-2|few|NA|TRBJ2-1
TGTGCCAGCAGCCAAGAGACTAGGGGGGGCAATGAGCAGTTCTTC
CASSQETRGGNEQFF
>TRBV20-1|once|TRBD2|TRBJ2-1
TGCAGTGCCCATGACGTTAGCGGGAGAAAAAATGAGCAGTTCTTC
CSAHDVSGRKNEQFF
>TRBV15|few|NA|TRBJ2-3
TGTGCCACCAGCAGAGAGAGGCCAGATACGCAGTATTTT
CATSRERPDTQYF
>TRBV20-1|NA|TRBD2|TRBJ2-3
TGCAGTGCTGCCGGGACTAGCGGGGTTACAGCCCAGTATTTT
CSAAGTSGVTAQYF
>TRBV2|few|TRBD1|TRBJ2-5
TGTGCCAGCAGGGACGGACAGGGTTATGGGACCCAGTACTTC
CASRDGQGYGTQYF
>TRBV11-2|NA|TRBD1|TRBJ1-4
TGTGCCAGCAGCCCAATGACAGGGTTTCATGAAAAACTGTTTTTT
CASSPMTGFHEKLFF
>TRBV27|NA|TRBD2|TRBJ2-3
TGTGCCAGCAGTTTATCGGGGCCGCTCGGGAGGTTCACAGATACGCAGTATTTT
CASSLSGPLGRFTDTQYF
>TRBV7-2|few|NA|TRBJ2-7
TGTGCCAGCAGCTTTGGACTTGGCAACAATGAGCAGTACTTC
CASSFGLGNNEQYF
>TRBV4-1|NA|NA|TRBJ2-6
TGCGCCAGCAGCCGTGGGGGCATAGTCGGGTCTGGGGCCAACGTCCTGACTTTC
CASSRGGIVGSGANVLTF
>TRBV4-3|few|TRBD1|TRBJ2-7
TGCGCCAGCAGCCACCTTGATGACAGGGGTCGGTACGAGCAGTACTTC
CASSHLDDRGRYEQYF
>TRBV7-3|NA|TRBD2|TRBJ2-3
TGTGCCAGCAGCTCGGGACCCCCTGGGGGTAGCGGGACTAAAGGGGAAGATACGCAGTATTTT
CASSSGPPGGSGTKGEDTQYF
>TRBV7-9|NA|NA|TRBJ2-5
TGTGCCAGCAGCTTAGAAAGAATGGCAGGGCCCCAAGAGACCCAGTACTTC
CASSLERMAGPQETQYF
>TRBV7-9|few|NA|TRBJ2-7
TGTGCCAGCAGCCCACGGACAGTCCCCTACGAGCAGTACTTC
CASSPRTVPYEQYF
>TRBV4-2|NA|NA|TRBJ1-6
TGTGCCAGCAGCCAAGAAAGGGTGGGGGGGGCTGTTTCACCCCTCCACTTT
CASSQERVGGAVSPLHF
>TRBV20-1|NA|NA|TRBJ2-7
TGCAGTGCTAGAGATGGATCAGGGGGACTCTACGAGCAGTACTTC
CSARDGSGGLYEQYF
>TRBV5-6|NA|NA|TRBJ2-4
NA
CASILGSGGAKNIQYF
>TRBV11-3|NA|NA|TRBJ2-1
TGTGCCAGCAGCTTAGGCCGACACGGTGAGCAGTTCTTC
CASSLGRHGEQFF
>TRBV7-9|few|NA|TRBJ1-1
TGTGCCAGCAGCTCTCTTAAACAGGGCCCTGAAGCTTTCTTT
CASSSLKQGPEAFF